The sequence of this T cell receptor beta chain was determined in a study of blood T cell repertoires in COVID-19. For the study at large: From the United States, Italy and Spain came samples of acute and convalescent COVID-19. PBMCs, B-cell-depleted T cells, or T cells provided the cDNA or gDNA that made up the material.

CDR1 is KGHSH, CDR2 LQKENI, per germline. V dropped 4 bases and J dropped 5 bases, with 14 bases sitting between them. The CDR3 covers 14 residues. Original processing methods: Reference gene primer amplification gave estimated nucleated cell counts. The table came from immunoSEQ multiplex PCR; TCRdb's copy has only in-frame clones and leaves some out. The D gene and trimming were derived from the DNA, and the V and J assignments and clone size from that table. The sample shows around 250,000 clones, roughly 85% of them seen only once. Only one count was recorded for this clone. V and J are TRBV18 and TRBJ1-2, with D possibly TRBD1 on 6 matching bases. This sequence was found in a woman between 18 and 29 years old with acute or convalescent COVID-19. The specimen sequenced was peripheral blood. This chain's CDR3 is CASSQGRGPYGYTF. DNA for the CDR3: TGTGCCAGCTCACAGGGCAGGGGTCCGTATGGCTACACCTTC.